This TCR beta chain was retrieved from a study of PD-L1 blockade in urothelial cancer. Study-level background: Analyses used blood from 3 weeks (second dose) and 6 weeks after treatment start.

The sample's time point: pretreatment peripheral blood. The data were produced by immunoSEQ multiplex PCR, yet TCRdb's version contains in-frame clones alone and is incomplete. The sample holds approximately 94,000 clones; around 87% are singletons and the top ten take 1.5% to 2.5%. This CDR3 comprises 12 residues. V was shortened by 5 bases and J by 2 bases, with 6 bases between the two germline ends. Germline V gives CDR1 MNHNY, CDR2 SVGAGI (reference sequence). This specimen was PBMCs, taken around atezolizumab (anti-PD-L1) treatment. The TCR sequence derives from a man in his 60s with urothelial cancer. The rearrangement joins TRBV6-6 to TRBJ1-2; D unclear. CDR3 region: CASSTANYGYTF. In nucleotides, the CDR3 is TGTGCCAGCAGTACAGCCAACTATGGCTACACCTTC.